The 23 T cell receptor beta chains given below trace back to one sample, sequenced in a study of early T cells in non-severe SARS-CoV-2 infection. TCRdb itself ran the 5' RACE reads through MiXCR, one entry per CDR3 protein. The table lists tens of thousands of distinct CDR3 sequences, 4.5% of them singletons, with about a fifth in the top ten. Sequencing was carried out using whole blood. All receptors derive from an adult who was a healthcare worker with PCR-confirmed SARS-CoV-2 infection or an uninfected control (not recorded which).

This clonotype appeared many times. The CDR3 region is CASSVASLPDTQYF. DNA for the CDR3: TGTGCCAGCAGCGTAGCTAGCCTCCCAGATACGCAGTATTTT. V and J are TRBV9 and TRBJ2-3, with a weak D call TRBD2 (5 bases). Germline V gene data show CDR1 as SGDLS and CDR2 as YYNGEE. V lost 0 bases and J lost 4, with 9 bases in between. There are 14 residues in the CDR3.

The chain links TRBV6-5 to TRBJ2-5; 10 nucleotides match TRBD1. V was pared by 6 bases and J by 7 bases, with 14 bases of the junction left unmatched. There are 16 residues in the CDR3. CDR1 MNHEY and CDR2 SVGAGI come from the germline V gene. This CDR3 is CASSQGTGAPSVTQYF. The CDR3 DNA is TGTGCCAGCAGCCAAGGGACAGGGGCCCCCTCGGTGACCCAGTACTTC.

The chain has TRBV7-6 and TRBJ2-7, with 8 bases matching TRBD1. Germline V gene lookup returns CDR1 SGHVS and CDR2 FNYEAQ. The CDR3 has 15 residues. The V gene end was trimmed by 1 base and the J gene end by 0 bases; junction bases not matched to a gene: 2. CDR3 protein: CASSLGGQDSYEQYF. Written as DNA, the CDR3 is TGTGCCAGCAGCTTAGGGGGACAGGACTCCTACGAGCAGTACTTC.

In its sample, this clonotype was seen many times. At one end the junction does not follow the germline gene, possibly because of a read error. The chain combines TRBV29-1 with TRBJ1-4; D is ambiguous. CDR3 length equals 11 residues. Per the germline V gene, CDR1 is SQVTM and CDR2 is ANQGSEA. Here the CDR3 DNA reads TGCAGCGCTGAAACGGACGGAAAACTGTTTTTT. Translation gives CSAETDGKLFF.

This clonotype was counted at least ten times. The CDR3 bases are TGCGCCAGCAGCCAGGGAGCGGGAGTTGGCACAGATACGCAGTATTTT. Its protein product is CASSQGAGVGTDTQYF. The chain couples TRBV4-3 to TRBJ2-3; 8 bases are shared with TRBD2. The germline V gene encodes CDR1 LGHNA and CDR2 YSLEER. V shed 3 bases, J shed 1 base, and the junction held 6 bases outside the gene matches. The CDR3 runs to 16 residues.

The sample holds many counts of this clonotype. The chain carries TRBV28 and TRBJ2-7, with D unresolved. The CDR3 consists of 15 residues. The V end was cut by 5 bases, the J end by 1 base, with 15 bases between. The germline CDR1 and CDR2 sequences are MDHEN and SYDVKM. CDR3 in DNA: TGTGCCAGCAGTCATCCCCGGGTCTTGTCCTACGAGCAGTACTTC. This gives the protein CASSHPRVLSYEQYF.

For the CDR3, the DNA is TGTGCCAGCAGGTCCGGGACTAGCGGCTACGAGCAGTACTTC. It is translated as CASRSGTSGYEQYF. This sequence joins TRBV12-3 or TRBV12-4 and TRBJ2-7; TRBD2 matches at 11 bases. V gave up 6 bases and J gave up 3 bases; unmatched junction bases: 4. The CDR3 spans 14 residues.

This clonotype has ten or more counts. V gene TRBV28 combines with J gene TRBJ2-7; a possible D gene is TRBD1 (5 bases). V was cut by 10 bases and J by 4 bases, with 17 bases left in between. Germline lookup yields CDR1 MDHEN and CDR2 SYDVKM. The CDR3 consists of 13 residues. Here the CDR3 reads CATKRQLTYEQYF. The CDR3 nucleotides read TGTGCCACCAAGAGACAGCTGACGTACGAGCAGTACTTC.

In this sample, this clonotype turned up many times. V is TRBV28 and J is TRBJ2-6, with a weak D call TRBD1 (5 bases). The CDR3 sequence is 18 residues long. Germline V gene data show CDR1 as MDHEN and CDR2 as SYDVKM. The germline V and J ends were trimmed by 4 bases and 3 bases, with 19 bases remaining between them. CDR3 in DNA: TGTGCCAGCAGTTCTCACACAGGTGTTATACTTGGGGCCAACGTCCTGACTTTC. Encoded protein: CASSSHTGVILGANVLTF.

This clonotype was detected only a few times. V and J are TRBV29-1 and TRBJ1-2; D uncertain. The V gene lost 0 bases and the J gene lost 8 bases, with 10 bases spanning the gap. The germline CDR1 and CDR2 sequences are SQVTM and ANQGSEA. This CDR3 region has 12 residues. The CDR3: CSVEESPGGYTF. CDR3 coding DNA: TGCAGCGTTGAAGAGTCCCCAGGAGGCTACACCTTC.

At least ten counts were recorded for this clonotype. The chain links TRBV6-5 to TRBJ1-2; possible D gene TRBD1, 6 bases. This CDR3 comprises 13 residues. CDR1 and CDR2 (germline): MNHEY, SVGAGI. Trimming left V 4 bases short and J 0 bases short, with 6 bases between. CDR3 protein: CASSWTANYGYTF. CDR3 DNA sequence: TGTGCCAGCAGTTGGACAGCTAACTATGGCTACACCTTC.

The chain couples TRBV28 to TRBJ2-3; 10 bases align to TRBD1. Trimming cost V 7 bases and J 2 bases; bases outside gene matches: 6. The length of the CDR3 is 15 residues. Germline CDR1 reads MDHEN; CDR2 reads SYDVKM. This chain's CDR3 is CASIPGQGFTDTQYF. The CDR3 DNA reads TGTGCCAGCATTCCGGGACAGGGGTTCACAGATACGCAGTATTTT. Filled out from reference TRBV28 and TRBJ2-3, the complete variable domain reads DVKVTQSSRYLVKRTGEKVFLECVQDMDHENMFWYRQDPGLGLRLIYFSYDVKMKEKGDIPEGYSVSREKKERFSLILESASTNQTSMYLCASIPGQGFTDTQYFGPGTRLTVL.

This clonotype was detected ten times or more. The chain couples TRBV7-2 to TRBJ2-7, with D maybe TRBD2 (6 bases). CDR3 length equals 14 residues. CDR1 SGHTA and CDR2 FQGNSA come from the germline V gene. V lost 3 bases and J 2 bases, leaving 11 bases between the germline ends. The CDR3: CASSLERAAYEQYF. The CDR3, as DNA: TGTGCCAGCAGCTTGGAGCGGGCCGCCTACGAGCAGTACTTC.

This clonotype ranks as medium-sized. The chain couples TRBV14 to TRBJ1-5; no definite D call. The ends were cut back, 2 bases at V and 4 bases at J, with 6 bases in the middle. CDR1 and CDR2 (germline): SGHDN, FVKESK. This CDR3 has 13 amino acids. This CDR3 is CASSQHPNQPQHF. CDR3 coding DNA: TGTGCCAGCAGCCAACACCCAAATCAGCCCCAGCATTTT.

This sequence joins TRBV3-1 and TRBJ2-7; TRBD2 aligns across 14 bases. The germline V gene encodes CDR1 LGHDT and CDR2 YNNKEL (reference sequence). The CDR3 covers 18 residues. V lost 0 bases, J lost 0 bases, and 4 bases stayed unmatched. CDR3 sequence reads: CASSQEGLAGADSYEQYF. The CDR3 DNA is TGTGCCAGCAGCCAAGAGGGACTAGCGGGAGCTGACTCCTACGAGCAGTACTTC.

This clonotype counts as medium-sized. The chain combines TRBV4-2 with TRBJ2-4, with D perhaps TRBD1 (6 bases). Germline assignment: CDR1 LGHNA and CDR2 YNFKEQ. Trimming left V 1 base short and J 0 bases short, with 19 bases between. The CDR3 covers 19 residues. In DNA, the CDR3 is TGTGCCAGCAGCCAAGGCGAGGGAACAGGGACGCTAGCCAAAAACATTCAGTACTTC. Encoded protein: CASSQGEGTGTLAKNIQYF.

This clonotype appeared many times. The chain recombines TRBV7-2 with TRBJ2-5, with 8 bases identical to TRBD2. The CDR3 contains 15 residues. V shed 4 bases, J shed 4 bases, and the junction held 8 bases outside the gene matches. The germline CDR1 and CDR2 sequences are SGHTA and FQGNSA. The CDR3 protein is CASSSGGLAGETQYF. The CDR3 DNA reads as TGTGCCAGCAGCTCCGGTGGCCTAGCGGGAGAGACCCAGTACTTC.

This clonotype is categorized as medium-sized. The chain carries TRBV10-3 and TRBJ2-3, with TRBD2 matching over 10 bases. CDR3 length: 14 amino acids. Looked up from germline, CDR1 is ENHRY and CDR2 is SYGVKD. V shed 2 bases, J shed 4 bases, and the junction held 0 bases outside the gene matches. The CDR3 sequence: CAISEGLAADTQYF. The DNA for the CDR3 is TGTGCCATCAGTGAGGGACTAGCGGCAGATACGCAGTATTTT.

This clonotype was recorded at least ten times. V is TRBV20-1 and J is TRBJ2-2; 11 bases match TRBD1. Trimming at V came to 5 bases and at J to 5 bases, leaving 1 base not matched to a gene. Germline values: CDR1 DFQATT, CDR2 SNEGSKA (reference sequence). This CDR3 contains 13 residues. The CDR3 sequence: CSAGDRGTGELFF. CDR3 DNA sequence: TGCAGTGCTGGGGACAGGGGGACCGGGGAGCTGTTTTTT.

This chain joins TRBV7-7 and TRBJ2-3; 9 nucleotides match TRBD2. V lost 5 bases and J lost 4; bases outside the gene matches: 4. The germline V gene encodes CDR1 SSHAT and CDR2 FNYEAQ (reference sequence). The CDR3 length is 14 residues. The CDR3 loop reads CASSPSGTSDTQYF. The CDR3 nucleotides are TGTGCCAGCAGCCCTAGCGGGACGTCAGATACGCAGTATTTT. The variable domain in full, with the rest retrieved from reference TRBV7-7 and TRBJ2-3, is GAGVSQSPRYKVTKRGQDVTLRCDPISSHATLYWYQQALGQGPEFLTYFNYEAQPDKSGLPSDRFSAERPEGSISTLTIQRTEQRDSAMYRCASSPSGTSDTQYFGPGTRLTVL.

The V gene is TRBV7-2, the J gene TRBJ2-1; 9 nucleotides line up with TRBD2. Germline-derived CDR1 and CDR2 are SGHTA and FQGNSA. V lost 4 bases and J lost 2; bases outside the gene matches: 6. This CDR3 region has 16 residues. The CDR3 sequence is CASSSTGTSPYNEQFF. The CDR3 DNA is TGTGCCAGCAGCTCAACCGGGACTAGCCCCTACAATGAGCAGTTCTTC. Combining the CDR3 with reference TRBV7-2 and TRBJ2-1 gives the whole variable domain GAGVSQSPSNKVTEKGKDVELRCDPISGHTALYWYRQSLGQGLEFLIYFQGNSAPDKSGLPSDRFSAERTGGSVSTLTIQRTQQEDSAVYLCASSSTGTSPYNEQFFGPGTRLTVL.

V gene TRBV7-3 combines with J gene TRBJ2-3; 7 bases agree with TRBD2. The CDR3 has 16 amino acids. Germline loops: CDR1 SGHTA, CDR2 FQGTGA. V lost 5 bases, J lost 3 bases, and 11 bases stayed unmatched. The CDR3 sequence: CASSPLGEGRTDTQYF. The CDR3 DNA reads as TGTGCCAGCAGCCCTCTCGGGGAGGGAAGGACAGATACGCAGTATTTT.

This clonotype was seen a handful of times. This chain connects TRBV6-2 or TRBV6-3 to TRBJ1-1; TRBD1 matches 8 bases. The CDR3 is 13 residues long. CDR1 is MNHEY and CDR2 is SVGEGT in the germline V gene. V trimming: 5 bases; J trimming: 4 bases; junction bases outside the gene matches: 3. CDR3 sequence (DNA): TGTGCCAGCAGTCAAACAGGGGGCACTGAAGCTTTCTTT. Protein sequence: CASSQTGGTEAFF.